These T cell receptor beta chains were read from a single sample in a study of metastatic and nonmetastatic thyroid tumors. TCRdb used MiXCR to call clones anew from the PCR reads. The data contain roughly 19,000 clones, approximately 22% of them singletons. Sequencing input: tumor tissue. These receptors originate from a female donor with papillary thyroid cancer or a benign thyroid nodule (not recorded which). Some clones in this sample may be carry-over from other donors' samples. Both conserved end residues are part of each CDR3. The D gene is left open where the match is weak. Rows give clone size only sometimes, using once, few, many, or a class for an expanded clone.

cdr3_nt cdr3_aa j_call clone_size cdr3_length d_call v_call
TGCAGTGCTAGAGTCCCATCAGGGAACTATGGCTACACCTTC CSARVPSGNYGYTF TRBJ1-2 . 14 . TRBV20-1
TGTGCCAGTAGCCCCCCCGGGTCTCGATCCTACGAGCAGTACTTC CASSPPGSRSYEQYF TRBJ2-7 medium-sized 15 . TRBV19
TGTGCCAGCAGACCCAGGGGGACCTTGGTCTACGAGCAGTACTTC CASRPRGTLVYEQYF TRBJ2-7 medium-sized 15 TRBD1 TRBV28
TGTGCCAGCAGTGAAGTAAGGGGGGAAAGGAACAATGAGCAGTTCTTC CASSEVRGERNNEQFF TRBJ2-1 medium-sized 16 . TRBV6-1
TGTGCCAGCAGCTTAGAGTCCCACAGAAGCTATGGCTACACCTTC CASSLESHRSYGYTF TRBJ1-2 . 15 . TRBV7-2
TGTGCCAGCAGCTTAACGGGACAACCAACGGGGGAGCTGTTTTTT CASSLTGQPTGELFF TRBJ2-2 once 15 . TRBV7-2
TGTGCCAGCAGTGAATATGTCAGCGGCGAGCAGTACTTC CASSEYVSGEQYF TRBJ2-7 many 13 . TRBV25-1
TGTGCCAGCAGTTTTTCAGGGGGCTATGGCTACACCTTC CASSFSGGYGYTF TRBJ1-2 many 13 TRBD1 TRBV12-3/TRBV12-4
TGCAGCGCCCCGGGATACTCAATGAACACTGAAGCTTTCTTT CSAPGYSMNTEAFF TRBJ1-1 many 14 . TRBV29-1
TGTGCCAGCAGCTTTCGGTCCTTTGGCCTAGACCGGACTAGCTACGAGCAGTACTTC CASSFRSFGLDRTSYEQYF TRBJ2-7 . 19 TRBD2 TRBV11-1
TGCAGTGCTAGAGGGACTGGAGGGGTGTTTGGTCAGCCCCAGCATTTT CSARGTGGVFGQPQHF TRBJ1-5 once 16 . TRBV20-1
TGTGCCAGCTCACTCGGGACTAGCGGGAAAGAGACCCAGTACTTC CASSLGTSGKETQYF TRBJ2-5 many 15 TRBD2 TRBV18
TGTGCCAGCACCGACGTAGCGGGGCTGTACGAGCAGTACTTC CASTDVAGLYEQYF TRBJ2-7 many 14 TRBD2 TRBV6-2/TRBV6-3
TGTGCCAGCAGCTTGTCATCGGCCTCTTACGAGCAGTACTTC CASSLSSASYEQYF TRBJ2-7 . 14 . TRBV5-8
TGTGCCACCACCCCTGGGGAGGTACTATGCGTTTATAGCAATCAGCCCCAGCATTTT CATTPGEVLCVYSNQPQHF TRBJ1-5 many 19 . TRBV24-1
TGTGCCAGCAGCGTAGGGACACCTAACTATGGCTACACCTTC CASSVGTPNYGYTF TRBJ1-2 many 14 . TRBV9
TGTGCCAGCAGTTCCCCGGAGGGGCCTTACATGAACACTGAAGCTTTCTTT CASSSPEGPYMNTEAFF TRBJ1-1 medium-sized 17 . TRBV28
TGTGCCAGCAGTGAGGGGGACAACACTGAAGCTTTCTTT CASSEGDNTEAFF TRBJ1-1 . 13 . TRBV6-4
TGCAGTGCTGGGACAGGTGTTACTGTGGCCAACGTCCTGACTTTC CSAGTGVTVANVLTF TRBJ2-6 . 15 TRBD1 TRBV20-1
TGCGCCAGCAGCAGGACGGTAGGGGAGACCCAGTACTTC CASSRTVGETQYF TRBJ2-5 many 13 . TRBV5-1
TGTGCCAGTAGTATAGGAACAGGGGATACGCAGTATTTT CASSIGTGDTQYF TRBJ2-3 many 13 . TRBV19
TGTGCCAGCAGCTTAAAGGGCGGGGGGACCGGGGAGCTGTTTTTT CASSLKGGGTGELFF TRBJ2-2 . 15 TRBD2 TRBV11-2
TGTGCCAGCAGTCCCCGACAGGGAAACAATCAGCCCCAGCATTTT CASSPRQGNNQPQHF TRBJ1-5 few 15 TRBD1 TRBV6-1
TGTGCCAGCAGACGGATCCAGCGGGGCCAAGAGACCCAGTACTTC CASRRIQRGQETQYF TRBJ2-5 many 15 TRBD2 TRBV6-2/TRBV6-3
TGCAGTGCCGATTCGACTACGCCTTTTCTGTATGAGCAGTTCTTC CSADSTTPFLYEQFF TRBJ2-1 . 15 . TRBV20-1
TGTGCCAGCAGGTCGGGACAGGGCGGTTTGACCCTCCACTTT CASRSGQGGLTLHF TRBJ1-6 . 14 TRBD1 TRBV28
TGTGCCAGCAGTTTAGGACAGGGGAACTATGGCTACACCTTC CASSLGQGNYGYTF TRBJ1-2 medium-sized 14 TRBD1 TRBV12-3/TRBV12-4
TGTGCCAGCAGGAAACCATCGAGTTCACCCCTCCACTTT CASRKPSSSPLHF TRBJ1-6 few 13 . TRBV6-1
TGTGCCAGCAGATCCGTCCATTGGGTCTACAATGAGCAGTTCTTC CASRSVHWVYNEQFF TRBJ2-1 few 15 . TRBV28
TGTGCCAGTAGTATAGTCGGTTGGAATGAGCAGTTCTTC CASSIVGWNEQFF TRBJ2-1 . 13 . TRBV19
TGCGCCAGCAGTGAGCAGTATTTCGGCGGAGACAATGAGCAGTTCTTC CASSEQYFGGDNEQFF TRBJ2-1 many 16 . TRBV10-1
TGTGCCAGCGTGGCTCTAGATACGCAGTATTTT CASVALDTQYF TRBJ2-3 . 11 . TRBV27
TGTGCCAGCAGTTTTTTGTCTATCGGGAAGGATGAGCAGTTCTTC CASSFLSIGKDEQFF TRBJ2-1 . 15 . TRBV12-3/TRBV12-4
TGTGCCAGCAGATACGACCTCTATGGCTACACCTTC CASRYDLYGYTF TRBJ1-2 many 12 . TRBV5-5
TGTGCCAGCACCCTGGGACAGGGAGCCTACAATGAGCAGTTCTTC CASTLGQGAYNEQFF TRBJ2-1 medium-sized 15 TRBD1 TRBV12-3/TRBV12-4
TGTGCCATGTTAGCGGGCGCTAGCACAGATACGCAGTATTTT CAMLAGASTDTQYF TRBJ2-3 . 14 TRBD2 TRBV2
TGTGCCAGCTACCGGGACAAGACCTACGAGCAGTACTTC CASYRDKTYEQYF TRBJ2-7 . 13 . TRBV2